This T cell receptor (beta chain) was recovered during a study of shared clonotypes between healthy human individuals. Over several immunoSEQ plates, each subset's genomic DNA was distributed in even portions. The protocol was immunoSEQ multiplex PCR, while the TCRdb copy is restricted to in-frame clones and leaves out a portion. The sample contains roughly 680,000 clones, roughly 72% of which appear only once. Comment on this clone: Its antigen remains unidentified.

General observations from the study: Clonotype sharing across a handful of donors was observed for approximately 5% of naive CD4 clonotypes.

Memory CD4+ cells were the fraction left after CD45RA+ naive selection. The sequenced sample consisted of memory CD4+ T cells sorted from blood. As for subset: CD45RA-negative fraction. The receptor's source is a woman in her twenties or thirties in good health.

CDR3: CASSTPPGPAYEQYF. The CDR3 DNA reads as TGTGCCAGCAGTACCCCGCCCGGACCCGCCTACGAGCAGTACTTC. The chain is built from TRBV28 and TRBJ2-7; D gene ambiguous. Between the trimmed V and J ends, which lost 5 bases and 2 bases, there was a span of 16 bases. The CDR3 length is 15 residues. Looked up from germline, CDR1 is MDHEN and CDR2 is SYDVKM.